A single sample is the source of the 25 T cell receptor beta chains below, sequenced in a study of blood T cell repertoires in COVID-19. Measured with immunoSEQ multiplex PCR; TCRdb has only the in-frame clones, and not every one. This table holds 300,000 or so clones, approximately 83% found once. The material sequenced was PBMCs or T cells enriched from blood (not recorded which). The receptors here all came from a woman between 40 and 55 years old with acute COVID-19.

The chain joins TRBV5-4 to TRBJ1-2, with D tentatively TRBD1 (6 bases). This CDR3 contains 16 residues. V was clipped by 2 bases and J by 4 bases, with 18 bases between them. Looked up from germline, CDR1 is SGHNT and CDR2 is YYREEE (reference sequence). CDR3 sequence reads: CASSLGQSGVSYGYTF. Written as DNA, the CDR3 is TGTGCCAGCAGCTTAGGACAGAGTGGTGTTAGCTATGGCTACACCTTC.

The DNA for the CDR3 is TGCAGTGCTAGAGATCCGCGAGAGCAGTACTTC. Translated: CSARDPREQYF. V is TRBV20-1 and J is TRBJ2-7; the D is unclear. CDR1 is DFQATT and CDR2 is SNEGSKA in the germline V gene (reference sequence). The CDR3 consists of 11 residues. Deletions cut 0 bases from V and 7 bases from J, with 7 bases between.

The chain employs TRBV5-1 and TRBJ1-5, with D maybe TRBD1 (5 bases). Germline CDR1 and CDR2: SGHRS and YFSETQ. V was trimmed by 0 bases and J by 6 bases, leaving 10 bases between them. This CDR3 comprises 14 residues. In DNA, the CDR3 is TGCGCCAGCAGCTTGGGGGGCGGGGGTCAGCCCCAGCATTTT. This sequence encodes CASSLGGGGQPQHF.

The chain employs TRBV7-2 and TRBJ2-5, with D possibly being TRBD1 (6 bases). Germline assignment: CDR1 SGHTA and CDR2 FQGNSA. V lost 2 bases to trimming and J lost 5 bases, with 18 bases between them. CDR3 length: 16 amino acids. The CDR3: CASSLRSPRRGETQYF. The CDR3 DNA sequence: TGTGCCAGCAGCTTAAGGTCTCCACGCAGGGGTGAGACCCAGTACTTC.

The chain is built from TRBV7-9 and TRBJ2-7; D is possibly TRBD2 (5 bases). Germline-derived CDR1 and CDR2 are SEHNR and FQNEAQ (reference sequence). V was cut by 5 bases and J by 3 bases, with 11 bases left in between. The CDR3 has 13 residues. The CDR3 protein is CASSREGGYEQYF. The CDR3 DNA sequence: TGTGCCAGCAGCCGAGAGGGCGGCTACGAGCAGTACTTC.

DNA of the CDR3: TGCAGCGCACTTCCGGGCGGGAGGTTTGTTTCGTACAATGAGCAGTTCTTC. It is translated as CSALPGGRFVSYNEQFF. The chain uses TRBV29-1 and TRBJ2-1; 8 bases are a match to TRBD2. The CDR3 sequence is 17 residues long. CDR1 is SQVTM and CDR2 is ANQGSEA in the germline V gene. V lost 7 bases and J lost 4; bases outside the gene matches: 18.

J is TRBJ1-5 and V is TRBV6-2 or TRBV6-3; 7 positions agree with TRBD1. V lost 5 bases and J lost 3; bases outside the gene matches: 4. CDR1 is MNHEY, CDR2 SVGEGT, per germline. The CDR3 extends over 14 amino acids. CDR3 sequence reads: CASSLDRTNQPQHF. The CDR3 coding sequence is TGTGCCAGCAGTCTGGACAGGACCAATCAGCCCCAGCATTTT.

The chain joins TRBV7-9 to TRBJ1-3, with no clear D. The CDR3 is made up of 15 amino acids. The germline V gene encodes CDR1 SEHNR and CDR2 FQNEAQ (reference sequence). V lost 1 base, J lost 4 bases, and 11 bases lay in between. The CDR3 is CASSLGTGFGNTIYF. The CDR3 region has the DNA TGTGCCAGCAGCTTAGGGACGGGGTTCGGAAACACCATATATTTT.

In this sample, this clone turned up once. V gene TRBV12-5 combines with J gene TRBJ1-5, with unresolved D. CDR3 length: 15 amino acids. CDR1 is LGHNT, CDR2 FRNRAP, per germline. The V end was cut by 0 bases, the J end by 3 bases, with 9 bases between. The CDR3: CASGLVGSPNQPQHF. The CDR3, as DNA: TGTGCTAGTGGTTTGGTAGGGAGCCCCAATCAGCCCCAGCATTTT.

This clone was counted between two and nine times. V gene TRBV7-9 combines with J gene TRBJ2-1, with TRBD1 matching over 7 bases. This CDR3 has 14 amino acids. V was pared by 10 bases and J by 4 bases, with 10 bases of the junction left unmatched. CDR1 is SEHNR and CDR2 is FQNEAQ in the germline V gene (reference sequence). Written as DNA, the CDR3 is TGTGCCATCCAACGGGACAGAGTTTACAATGAGCAGTTCTTC. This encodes CAIQRDRVYNEQFF.

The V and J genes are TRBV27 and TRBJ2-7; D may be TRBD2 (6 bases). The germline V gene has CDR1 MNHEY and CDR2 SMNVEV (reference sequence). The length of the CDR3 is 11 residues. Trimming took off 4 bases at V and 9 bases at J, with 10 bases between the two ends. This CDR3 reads CASSWPEGQYF. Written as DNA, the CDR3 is TGTGCCAGCAGTTGGCCGGAGGGGCAGTACTTC.

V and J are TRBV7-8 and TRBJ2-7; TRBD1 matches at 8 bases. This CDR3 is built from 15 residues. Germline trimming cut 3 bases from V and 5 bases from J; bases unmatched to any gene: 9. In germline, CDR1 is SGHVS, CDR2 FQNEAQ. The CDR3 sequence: CASSLAWTGWNEQYF. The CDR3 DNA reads TGTGCCAGCAGCTTGGCATGGACAGGGTGGAACGAGCAGTACTTC.

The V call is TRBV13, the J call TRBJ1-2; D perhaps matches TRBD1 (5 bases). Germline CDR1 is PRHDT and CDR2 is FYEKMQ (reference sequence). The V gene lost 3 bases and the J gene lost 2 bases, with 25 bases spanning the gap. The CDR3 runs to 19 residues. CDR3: CASSFHAVWGGVGNYGYTF. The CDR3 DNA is TGTGCCAGCAGCTTCCACGCCGTTTGGGGAGGGGTAGGAAACTATGGCTACACCTTC. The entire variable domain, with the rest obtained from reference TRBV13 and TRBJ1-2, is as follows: AAGVIQSPRHLIKEKRETATLKCYPIPRHDTVYWYQQGPGQDPQFLISFYEKMQSDKGSIPDRFSAQQFSDYHSELNMSSLELGDSALYFCASSFHAVWGGVGNYGYTFGSGTRLTVV.

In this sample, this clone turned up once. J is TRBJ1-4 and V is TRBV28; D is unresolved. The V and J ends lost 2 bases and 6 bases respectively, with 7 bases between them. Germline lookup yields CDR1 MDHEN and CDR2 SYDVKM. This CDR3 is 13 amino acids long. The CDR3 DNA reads TGTGCCAGCAGTTTAATTCAGGATGAAAAACTGTTTTTT. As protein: CASSLIQDEKLFF.

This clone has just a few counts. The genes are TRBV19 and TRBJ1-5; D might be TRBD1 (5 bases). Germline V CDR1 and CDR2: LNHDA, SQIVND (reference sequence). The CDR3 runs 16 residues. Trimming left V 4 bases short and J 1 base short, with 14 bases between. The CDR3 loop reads CASSRGTPGSNQPQHF. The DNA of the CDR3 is TGTGCCAGTAGTAGGGGAACGCCAGGGAGCAATCAGCCCCAGCATTTT.

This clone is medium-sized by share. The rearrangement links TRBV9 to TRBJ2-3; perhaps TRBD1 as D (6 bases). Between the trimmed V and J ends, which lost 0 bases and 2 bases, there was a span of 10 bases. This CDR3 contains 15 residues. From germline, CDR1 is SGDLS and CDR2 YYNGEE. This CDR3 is CASSVDRVVTDTQYF. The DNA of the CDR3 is TGTGCCAGCAGCGTAGACAGGGTAGTCACAGATACGCAGTATTTT. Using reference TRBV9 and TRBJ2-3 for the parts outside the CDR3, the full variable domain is DSGVTQTPKHLITATGQRVTLRCSPRSGDLSVYWYQQSLDQGLQFLIQYYNGEERAKGNILERFSAQQFPDLHSELNLSSLELGDSALYFCASSVDRVVTDTQYFGPGTRLTVL.

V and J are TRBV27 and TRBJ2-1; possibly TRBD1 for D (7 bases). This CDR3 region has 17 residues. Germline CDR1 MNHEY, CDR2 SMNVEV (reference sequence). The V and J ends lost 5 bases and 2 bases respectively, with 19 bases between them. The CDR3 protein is CASSVIQGGPTYNEQFF. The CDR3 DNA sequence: TGTGCCAGCAGTGTGATTCAGGGGGGCCCGACCTACAATGAGCAGTTCTTC.

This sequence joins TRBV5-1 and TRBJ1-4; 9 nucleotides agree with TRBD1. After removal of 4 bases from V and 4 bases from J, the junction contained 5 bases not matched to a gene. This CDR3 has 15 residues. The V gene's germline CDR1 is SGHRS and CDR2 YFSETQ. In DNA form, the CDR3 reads TGCGCCAGCAGCGCCGGGACAGGGATTAATGAAAAACTGTTTTTT. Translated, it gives CASSAGTGINEKLFF. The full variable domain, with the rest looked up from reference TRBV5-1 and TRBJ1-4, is KAGVTQTPRYLIKTRGQQVTLSCSPISGHRSVSWYQQTPGQGLQFLFEYFSETQRNKGNFPGRFSGRQFSNSRSEMNVSTLELGDSALYLCASSAGTGINEKLFFGSGTQLSVL.

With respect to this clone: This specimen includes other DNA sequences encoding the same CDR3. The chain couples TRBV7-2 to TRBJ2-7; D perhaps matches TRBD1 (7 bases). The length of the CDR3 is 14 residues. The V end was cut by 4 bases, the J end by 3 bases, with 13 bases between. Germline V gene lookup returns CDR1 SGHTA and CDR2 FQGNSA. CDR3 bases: TGTGCCAGCAGCTCCCAGGGGGGTAGCTACGAGCAGTACTTC. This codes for CASSSQGGSYEQYF.

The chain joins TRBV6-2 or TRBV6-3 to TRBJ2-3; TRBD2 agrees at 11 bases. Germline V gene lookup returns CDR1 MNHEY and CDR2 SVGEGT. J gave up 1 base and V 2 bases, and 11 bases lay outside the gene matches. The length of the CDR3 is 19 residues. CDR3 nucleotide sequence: TGTGCCAGCAGTTACGCGATAGCGGGGGGGCCTTATGGCACAGATACGCAGTATTTT. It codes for CASSYAIAGGPYGTDTQYF.

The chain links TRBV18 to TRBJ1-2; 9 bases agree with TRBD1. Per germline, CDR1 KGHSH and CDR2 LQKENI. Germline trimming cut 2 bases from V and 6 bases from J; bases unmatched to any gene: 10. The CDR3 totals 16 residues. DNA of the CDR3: TGTGCCAGCTCACCAGGACGGACCGGGACAGGGAATGGCTACACCTTC. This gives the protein CASSPGRTGTGNGYTF.

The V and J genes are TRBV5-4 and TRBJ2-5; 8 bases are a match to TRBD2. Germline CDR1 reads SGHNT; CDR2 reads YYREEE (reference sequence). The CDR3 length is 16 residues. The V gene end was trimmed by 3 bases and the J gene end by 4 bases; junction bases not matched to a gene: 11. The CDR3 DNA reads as TGTGCCAGCAGCTCACAGCGGGGGTTTAACTCAGAGACCCAGTACTTC. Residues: CASSSQRGFNSETQYF.

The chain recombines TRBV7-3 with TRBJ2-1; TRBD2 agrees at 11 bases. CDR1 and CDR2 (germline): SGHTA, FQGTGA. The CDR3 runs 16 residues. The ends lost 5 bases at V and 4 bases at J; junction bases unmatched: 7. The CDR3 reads CASSLGLAGSYNEQFF. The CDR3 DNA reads TGTGCCAGCAGCCTAGGACTAGCGGGTTCGTACAATGAGCAGTTCTTC.

The CDR3 reads CASSPYPQGSYEQYF. In DNA, the CDR3 is TGTGCCAGCTCACCCTACCCACAGGGCTCCTACGAGCAGTACTTC. The chain carries TRBV18 and TRBJ2-7; weak D call: TRBD1 (6 bases). Trimming cost V 3 bases and J 0 bases, with 12 bases left between them. Per the germline V gene, CDR1 is KGHSH and CDR2 is LQKENI. This CDR3 is built from 15 residues. Filled out from reference TRBV18 and TRBJ2-7, the complete variable domain reads NAGVMQNPRHLVRRRGQEARLRCSPMKGHSHVYWYRQLPEEGLKFMVYLQKENIIDESGMPKERFSAEFPKEGPSILRIQQVVRGDSAAYFCASSPYPQGSYEQYFGPGTRLTVT.

CDR3 protein: CASSPGLAEGTDTQYF. As DNA, the CDR3 is TGTGCCAGCAGTCCGGGACTAGCGGAGGGCACAGATACGCAGTATTTT. V is TRBV27 and J is TRBJ2-3, with 11 bases matching TRBD2. V shed 5 bases and J 1 base; nucleotides not matched to a gene: 5. Germline CDR1 is MNHEY and CDR2 is SMNVEV (reference sequence). The CDR3 is 16 residues long.